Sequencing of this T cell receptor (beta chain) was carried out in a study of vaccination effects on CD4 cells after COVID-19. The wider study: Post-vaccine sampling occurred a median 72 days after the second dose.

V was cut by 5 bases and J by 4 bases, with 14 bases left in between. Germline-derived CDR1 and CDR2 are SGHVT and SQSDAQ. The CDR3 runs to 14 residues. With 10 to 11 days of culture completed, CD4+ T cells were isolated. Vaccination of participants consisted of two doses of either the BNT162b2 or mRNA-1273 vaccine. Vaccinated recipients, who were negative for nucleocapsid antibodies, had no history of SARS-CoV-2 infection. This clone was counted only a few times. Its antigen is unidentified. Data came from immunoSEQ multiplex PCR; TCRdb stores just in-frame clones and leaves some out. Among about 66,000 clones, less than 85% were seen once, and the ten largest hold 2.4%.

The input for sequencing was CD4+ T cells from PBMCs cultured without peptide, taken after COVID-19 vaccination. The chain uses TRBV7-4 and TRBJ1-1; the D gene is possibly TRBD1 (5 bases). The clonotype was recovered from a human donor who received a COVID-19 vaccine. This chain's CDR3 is CASSLQGSGTEAFF. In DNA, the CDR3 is TGTGCCAGCAGCCTTCAGGGTAGTGGCACTGAAGCTTTCTTT. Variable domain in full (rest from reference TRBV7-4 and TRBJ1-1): GAGVSQSPRYKVAKRGRDVALRCDSISGHVTLYWYRQTLGQGSEVLTYSQSDAQRDKSGRPSGRFSAERPERSVSTLKIQRTEQGDSAVYLCASSLQGSGTEAFFGQGTRLTVV.